Sequencing of this T cell receptor beta chain was carried out in a study of intratumoral heterogeneity in liver cancer. With respect to the entire study: Across the full approximately 14-patient cohort, most patients were male and the median age was roughly 60 years. The study combined RNA-seq, DNA sequencing, TCR-seq and SNP array data from multiple regions of hepatocellular carcinoma specimens to study intratumor heterogeneity. The full cohort included just over 70 multiregional samples from about 15 HCC patients, consisting of around 51 tumoral regions and 20 adjacent nontumoral regions.

What the authors observed across the whole study: Within each of the two sequenced patients, overall T cell clonality showed no significant difference between tumor regions. In every sequenced patient, tumor region b showed significantly fewer unique T-cell clonal expansions than tumor region a. According to the report, TCR sequencing confirmed the RNA-seq-based estimates of regional differences in tumor-infiltrating lymphocyte burden. A relatively low patient number and under-sampled tumor-infiltrating lymphocyte representation were acknowledged by the authors as limitations.

There are a few counts of this clone. Its antigen is still unknown. Within one base of it there is no much larger clone, and no base qualities were kept. TCR beta chain CDR3 regions were sequenced from genomic DNA using the immunoSEQ assay. Rearranged VDJ segments were amplified with primers annealing to V and J segments. Under the source paper's analysis protocol: The ImmunoSeq Analyzer software was used to calculate clonality and richness metrics. To find clones with differing abundance between regions, Fisher's exact test was applied together with a beta-binomial method for extra stringency. Not all clones reach the TCRdb copy of this immuneACCESS table, which keeps in-frame sequences only. Checked studies attribute under half of the gap to unresolved V genes and leave the rest unexplained. V and J calls and clone size come straight from that table; D and trimming were deduced from the DNA. The sample contains 5,000 to 7,500 clones, about two thirds of them found a single time. The ten largest clones take up about two fifths of the sample.

The CDR3 runs 15 amino acids, cysteine and phenylalanine included. Left in the record is the CDR3 DNA by itself, 45 bases read in frame from the first base. Trimming at the junction amounts to 4 bases on V and 2 bases on J, and the germline ends lie 10 bases apart. CDR1 and CDR2 are drawn from the germline V gene: SGDLS, YYNGEE. Samples labelled H were derived from distinct, geographically separated regions of the hepatocellular carcinoma nodule. Every patient had early-stage hepatocellular carcinoma and received no therapy prior to surgical resection. Sampled areas lacked macroscopic evidence of necrosis or hemorrhage. Multiple regions from two patients underwent TCR sequencing (ImmunoSeq). Frozen tissue samples from resection were taken at least 1 cm away from one another. The DNeasy blood and tissue kit was used to extract genomic DNA from bulk tissue.

The sequence was collected from a woman aged 70 to 79 with hepatocellular carcinoma. The rearranged segments are TRBV9 and TRBJ2-6, and TRBD2 may be the D gene, going by 5 matching bases. The input for sequencing was tumor tissue, taken before any cancer treatment. The DNA sequence is given as TGTGCCAGCAGCCCGCACGGGGCTGGGGCCAACGTCCTGACTTTC. Its amino acids are CASSPHGAGANVLTF.